A single sample is the source of the 17 T cell receptor beta chains below, sequenced in a study of T cells in localized non-small cell lung cancer. Assay: immunoSEQ multiplex PCR; the TCRdb copy retains only in-frame clones and omits some. The data show approximately 70,000 clones, with roughly 90% seen just once and 20% to 25% held by the top ten. The sample consisted of peripheral blood, taken before any cancer treatment. These receptor sequences come from a male donor at least 60 years old with stage III squamous cell lung carcinoma.

This clone was counted between two and nine times. V gene TRBV30 combines with J gene TRBJ2-7; no reliable D call. The V end was cut by 2 bases, the J end by 3 bases, with 14 bases between. The CDR3 length is 14 residues. Germline loops: CDR1 GTSNPN, CDR2 SVGIG (reference sequence). The CDR3 sequence is CAWSHSGGFYEQYF. CDR3 in DNA: TGTGCCTGGAGTCACTCAGGCGGCTTCTACGAGCAGTACTTC.

V gene TRBV5-1 combines with J gene TRBJ1-2; D is possibly TRBD1 (6 bases). Germline loops: CDR1 SGHRS, CDR2 YFSETQ. The CDR3 consists of 17 residues. Trimming pared 1 base from V and 4 bases from J, leaving 20 bases between. CDR3: CASSLSSQGYGSYGYTF. As DNA, the CDR3 is TGCGCCAGCAGCTTGTCGAGCCAGGGGTATGGAAGCTATGGCTACACCTTC.

This clone came up a few times. The chain recombines TRBV5-1 with TRBJ1-6; the D is unclear. V lost 1 base, J lost 10 bases, and 15 bases lay in between. Germline V gives CDR1 SGHRS, CDR2 YFSETQ. The CDR3 runs 15 residues. The chain's CDR3 is CASSLLGDGLSPLHF. The DNA of the CDR3 is TGCGCCAGCAGCTTGCTAGGTGACGGGTTGTCACCCCTCCACTTT.

This clone occurred once. This rearrangement joins TRBV28 to TRBJ2-2; maybe TRBD1 (6 bases). V dropped 6 bases and J dropped 2 bases, with 7 bases sitting between them. Germline V gene lookup returns CDR1 MDHEN and CDR2 SYDVKM. The CDR3 has 13 amino acids. CDR3: CASRDSNTGELFF. CDR3 in DNA: TGTGCCAGCAGGGACAGTAACACCGGGGAGCTGTTTTTT.

This rearrangement joins TRBV5-4 to TRBJ2-3, with 8 nucleotides matching TRBD2. CDR3 length: 15 residues. J gave up 6 bases and V 3 bases, and 9 bases lay outside the gene matches. CDR1 and CDR2 from the germline V gene are SGHNT and YYREEE (reference sequence). Here the CDR3 DNA reads TGTGCCAGCAGCTCGGGAGGGGGGGCGGTGGATACGCAGTATTTT. This translates into CASSSGGGAVDTQYF.

The chain links TRBV18 to TRBJ1-2; D uncertain. CDR1 is KGHSH and CDR2 is LQKENI in the germline V gene. CDR3 length: 13 residues. With 0 bases removed from V and 8 bases from J, the gap between germline ends came to 10 bases. Written as DNA, the CDR3 is TGTGCCAGCTCACCACCGACTGGACGGGGCTACACCTTC. Amino acids: CASSPPTGRGYTF.

V gene TRBV27 combines with J gene TRBJ1-6, with D possibly TRBD1 on 5 matching bases. The germline V gene has CDR1 MNHEY and CDR2 SMNVEV (reference sequence). The CDR3 is made up of 15 amino acids. Trimming stripped 2 bases from V and 8 bases from J, with 13 bases between. CDR3 coding DNA: TGTGCCAGCAGTTTAGACCGGGGCCTGTATTCACCCCTCCACTTT. Protein product: CASSLDRGLYSPLHF.

The chain couples TRBV30 to TRBJ2-1; a weak D match, TRBD1 (5 bases). The V gene's germline CDR1 is GTSNPN and CDR2 SVGIG (reference sequence). Trimming shortened V by 6 bases and J by 0 bases, and 15 bases separated the two germline ends. The CDR3 is 15 residues long. The DNA for the CDR3 is TGTGCCTGTCTCTTATGGGGCGGCTCCTACAATGAGCAGTTCTTC. Its protein product is CACLLWGGSYNEQFF.

The rearrangement links TRBV6-1 to TRBJ2-1; 7 bases map to TRBD1. The trim removed 3 bases at V and 8 bases at J, leaving 13 bases unmatched. CDR3 length: 16 amino acids. CDR1 MNHNS and CDR2 SASEGT come from the germline V gene. For the CDR3, the DNA is TGTGCCAGCAGTGACCGGCAAAGAGGGGGCGAGGATGAGCAGTTCTTC. Protein: CASSDRQRGGEDEQFF.

The rearrangement uses TRBV4-3 and TRBJ2-2, with D perhaps given as TRBD1 or TRBD2 (6 bases each). This CDR3 spans 18 amino acids. CDR1 is LGHNA and CDR2 is YSLEER in the germline V gene. V was cut by 0 bases and J by 0 bases, with 14 bases left in between. This CDR3 is CASSQDATGATNTGELFF. Written as DNA, the CDR3 is TGCGCCAGCAGCCAAGACGCCACGGGGGCCACGAACACCGGGGAGCTGTTTTTT.

This CDR3 is CASSLVGRVNTEAFF. CDR3 in DNA: TGTGCCAGCAGCTTGGTAGGCAGGGTGAACACTGAAGCTTTCTTT. The chain uses TRBV5-4 and TRBJ1-1; tentative D call: TRBD1 (5 bases). CDR3 length: 15 residues. Trimming removed 0 bases at V and 0 bases at J, with 9 bases between. Germline CDR1 SGHNT, CDR2 YYREEE (reference sequence).

The chain has TRBV11-2 and TRBJ1-1; D possibly corresponds to TRBD1 (6 bases). CDR1 SGHAT and CDR2 FQNNGV come from the germline V gene. CDR3 length: 15 residues. The V end was cut by 5 bases, the J end by 5 bases, with 18 bases between. The CDR3 protein is CASSIERTARTEAFF. The CDR3 region has the DNA TGTGCCAGCAGCATTGAACGGACAGCTCGGACTGAAGCTTTCTTT.

This clone was recorded once. The chain joins TRBV19 to TRBJ2-5, with a possible D match to TRBD2 (5 bases). The last part of the DNA fits TRBJ2-7 better; the J call may be wrong. Germline values: CDR1 LNHDA, CDR2 SQIVND (reference sequence). The CDR3 consists of 13 residues. The CDR3 DNA is TGTGCCAGTAGTATGGGAGTCTCCTACGAGCAGTACTTC. Translating gives CASSMGVSYEQYF.

The chain joins TRBV30 to TRBJ2-3; 7 positions agree with TRBD1. Unmatched junction bases numbered 10, after V lost 3 bases and J lost 7 bases. The length of the CDR3 is 14 residues. CDR1 is GTSNPN and CDR2 is SVGIG in the germline V gene (reference sequence). CDR3 region: CAWSRDSVIHTQYF. The CDR3 coding sequence is TGTGCCTGGAGCAGGGACAGCGTAATACATACGCAGTATTTT. The full variable domain, completed using reference TRBV30 and TRBJ2-3, is SQTIHQWPATLVQPVGSPLSLECTVEGTSNPNLYWYRQAAGRGLQLLFYSVGIGQISSEVPQNLSASRPQDRQFILSSKKLLLSDSGFYLCAWSRDSVIHTQYFGPGTRLTVL.

This chain connects TRBV27 to TRBJ1-4; D possibly corresponds to TRBD1 (5 bases). Trimming pared 5 bases from V and 5 bases from J, leaving 15 bases between. Germline values: CDR1 MNHEY, CDR2 SMNVEV (reference sequence). The CDR3 is 15 residues long. The CDR3 nucleotides read TGTGCCAGCAGTCTAACCGGGGGTCAAAATGAAAAACTGTTTTTT. Translated: CASSLTGGQNEKLFF.

The chain couples TRBV5-1 to TRBJ2-5; TRBD1 aligns across 9 bases. Germline V CDR1 and CDR2: SGHRS, YFSETQ. CDR3 length equals 16 residues. Trimming took 0 bases from V and 0 from J; bases not matched to a gene: 3. The CDR3 region is CASSLDGTGNQETQYF. The CDR3 bases are TGCGCCAGCAGCTTGGATGGGACAGGGAACCAAGAGACCCAGTACTTC.

J is TRBJ2-7 and V is TRBV21-1. TRBV21-1 is a documented pseudogene. The CDR3 has 14 residues. The CDR3 here is CASSNGQKSYEQYF. CDR3 DNA sequence: TGTGCCAGCAGCAACGGCCAGAAATCCTACGAGCAGTACTTC.